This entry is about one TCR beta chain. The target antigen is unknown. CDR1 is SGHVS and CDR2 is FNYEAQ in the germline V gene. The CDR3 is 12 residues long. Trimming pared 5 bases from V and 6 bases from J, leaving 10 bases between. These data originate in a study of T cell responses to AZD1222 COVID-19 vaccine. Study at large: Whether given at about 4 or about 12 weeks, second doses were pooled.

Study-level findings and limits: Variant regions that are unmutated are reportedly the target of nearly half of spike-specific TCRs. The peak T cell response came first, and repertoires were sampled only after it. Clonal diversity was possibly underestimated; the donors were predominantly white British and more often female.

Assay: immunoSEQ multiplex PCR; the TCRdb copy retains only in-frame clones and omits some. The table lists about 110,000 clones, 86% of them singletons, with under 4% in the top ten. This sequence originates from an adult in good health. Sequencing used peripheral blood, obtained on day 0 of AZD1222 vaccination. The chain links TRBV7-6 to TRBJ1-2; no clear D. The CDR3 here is CASSPPGDGYTF. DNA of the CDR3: TGTGCCAGCAGCCCCCCCGGTGATGGCTACACCTTC.